This T cell receptor beta chain was recorded in a study of persistence of HIV-infected CD4 T cells. Whole-study results and caveats: TCR oligoclonality correlated with proviral oligoclonality in the same sorted populations. TCRbeta richness was lower in CMV- and Gag-responding cells than in anti-CD3/anti-CD28-responding cells. Degenerate expanded CDR3beta sequences were enriched among CMV- and Gag-responding cells.

Of note for this clone: Its specificity is unknown.

The immunoSEQ assay was version 4, run in survey mode. The method was immunoSEQ multiplex PCR; TCRdb's version includes in-frame clones alone and lacks a portion of them. Of about 45,000 clones listed, roughly 90% are singletons. Cells were stimulated nonspecifically with anti-CD3/anti-CD28 magnetic beads. CD4+ T cells upregulating both CD40 ligand and CD69 were sorted as responding cells. Stimulated PBMCs had first been depleted of CD8+ T cells. The V end was cut by 7 bases, the J end by 0 bases, with 13 bases between. Germline V gene data show CDR1 as MNHNY and CDR2 as SVGAGI (reference sequence). The CDR3 extends over 16 amino acids.

The starting material was CD4+ T cells sorted from PBMCs after roughly 18-hour stimulation, obtained from a patient who received antiretroviral therapy. The sequence came from an adult woman with HIV who was CMV-seropositive. J is TRBJ1-6 and V is TRBV6-6; no clear D. The CDR3, as DNA: TGTGCCAGCACCCATAAGAGCGGCTCCTATAATTCACCCCTCCACTTT. Translating gives CASTHKSGSYNSPLHF.